These T cell receptor beta chains were read from a single sample in a study of T cell repertoires in cytomegalovirus infection. MiXCR was run by TCRdb on the reads, yielding one entry per CDR3 protein. Of some 300,000 distinct CDR3 sequences in the sample, roughly a tenth were seen once. The sample consisted of PBMCs. These receptors all stem from a human donor in good health (CMV status not recorded). Some clones in this sample may be carry-over from other donors' samples. The CDR3 runs from the conserved cysteine through the conserved F or W. The D gene is left open where the match is weak. The size of a clone is reported for some rows only, either as once, few or many, or as a class for expanded clones.

V,size,J,D,CDR3,DNA
TRBV20-1,few,TRBJ1-2,NA,CSAREQGFGYTF,TGCAGTGCTAGAGAGCAGGGGTTTGGCTACACCTTC
TRBV11-3,many,TRBJ2-2,TRBD2,CASRKGLAGTGELFF,TGTGCCAGCAGAAAGGGACTAGCGGGCACCGGGGAGCTGTTTTTT
TRBV12-5,NA,TRBJ2-4,TRBD1,CASGPGQGPSRYF,TGTGCTAGTGGACCGGGACAGGGGCCCTCCCGGTACTTC
TRBV5-1,NA,TRBJ2-2,NA,CASSRRTDNTGELFF,TGCGCCAGTAGCCGAAGGACAGATAACACCGGGGAGCTGTTTTTT
TRBV29-1,many,TRBJ1-2,TRBD1,CSVDRQGSYGYTF,TGCAGCGTTGACCGACAGGGTAGCTATGGCTACACCTTC
TRBV9,NA,TRBJ2-5,NA,CASSPRTVPGRETQYF,TGTGCCAGCAGCCCCCGGACAGTCCCAGGGAGAGAGACCCAGTACTTC
TRBV6-4,many,TRBJ2-1,TRBD2,CASSKRGGNEQFF,TGTGCCAGCAGCAAGCGGGGGGGCAATGAGCAGTTCTTC
TRBV5-6,NA,TRBJ2-2,TRBD2,CASSFTSGYTGELFF,TGTGCCAGCAGCTTTACTAGCGGGTACACCGGGGAGCTGTTTTTT
TRBV20-1,many,TRBJ2-2,TRBD2,CSARDLAGEGELFF,TGCAGTGCTAGAGATTTAGCGGGGGAAGGGGAGCTGTTTTTT
TRBV28,many,TRBJ1-6,NA,CASRGGSESSPLHF,TGTGCCAGCAGGGGGGGCTCGGAGAGTTCACCCCTCCACTTT
TRBV5-6,few,TRBJ2-4,TRBD1,CASSTGQGWNIQYF,TGTGCCAGCAGCACCGGACAGGGCTGGAACATTCAGTACTTC
TRBV10-3,many,TRBJ2-1,NA,CAISPKWGSGNEQFF,TGTGCCATCAGTCCCAAATGGGGATCAGGCAATGAGCAGTTCTTC
TRBV2,NA,TRBJ2-4,TRBD1,CASSSLDRGLAKNIQYF,TGTGCCAGCAGTAGTCTTGACAGGGGGCTGGCCAAAAACATTCAGTACTTC
TRBV29-1,many,TRBJ1-1,NA,CSVDRGVTEAFF,TGCAGCGTTGACCGAGGGGTAACTGAAGCTTTCTTT
TRBV7-8,many,TRBJ2-3,NA,CASSLAGGQYF,TGTGCCAGCAGCTTAGCGGGGGGCCAGTATTTT
TRBV5-4,many,TRBJ1-2,NA,CASTRETGSYGYTF,TGTGCCAGCACCCGTGAGACAGGTTCATATGGCTACACCTTC
TRBV12-3/TRBV12-4,many,TRBJ2-5,TRBD1,CASSLGLGTGIQETQYF,TGTGCCAGCAGTTTAGGTCTCGGGACAGGCATTCAAGAGACCCAGTACTTC
TRBV6-2/TRBV6-3,few,TRBJ2-5,NA,CASSYGVNSPRETQYF,TGTGCCAGCAGTTACGGGGTAAACTCCCCACGGGAGACCCAGTACTTC
TRBV27,many,TRBJ1-5,TRBD1,CASSWGRGANQPQHF,TGTGCCAGCAGTTGGGGCAGGGGGGCCAATCAGCCCCAGCATTTT
TRBV29-1,NA,TRBJ1-4,NA,CSVEGAGLGEEKLFF,TGCAGCGTTGAAGGGGCGGGCCTGGGGGAGGAAAAACTGTTTTTT
TRBV6-6,NA,TRBJ2-3,TRBD2,CASSYSPSGGNTDTQYF,TGTGCCAGCAGTTACTCGCCTAGCGGGGGGAACACAGATACGCAGTATTTT
TRBV7-6,many,TRBJ2-5,TRBD2,CASSWTSGGQETQYF,TGTGCCAGCAGCTGGACTAGCGGGGGACAAGAGACCCAGTACTTC
TRBV29-1,many,TRBJ1-1,NA,CSVDRVGSNTEAFF,TGCAGCGTTGACAGGGTCGGTTCAAACACTGAAGCTTTCTTT
TRBV5-5,many,TRBJ2-2,NA,CASSLSTAANTGELFF,TGTGCCAGCAGCTTGTCGACAGCCGCGAACACCGGGGAGCTGTTTTTT
TRBV28,NA,TRBJ1-1,TRBD1,CASRTTGGLNTEAFF,TGTGCCAGCAGAACTACAGGGGGCCTGAACACTGAAGCTTTCTTT
TRBV3-1,NA,TRBJ2-5,TRBD2,CASSQDSGMETQYF,TGTGCCAGCAGCCAAGATAGCGGGATGGAGACCCAGTACTTC
TRBV20-1,many,TRBJ2-3,NA,CSAPIREPSTDTQYF,TGCAGTGCTCCCATTCGGGAACCTAGCACAGATACGCAGTATTTT
TRBV28,many,TRBJ2-3,NA,CASSQTGFSTDTQYF,TGTGCCAGCAGTCAAACAGGGTTTAGCACAGATACGCAGTATTTT
TRBV7-2,many,TRBJ2-4,NA,CASSLTGTTKNIQYF,TGTGCCAGCAGCTTAACGGGGACAACCAAAAACATTCAGTACTTC
TRBV5-5,many,TRBJ2-5,NA,CASSGQVQETQYF,TGTGCCAGCAGTGGTCAGGTGCAAGAGACCCAGTACTTC
TRBV7-3,many,TRBJ2-2,NA,CASSLGYGAETGELFF,TGTGCCAGCAGCTTAGGTTACGGGGCGGAAACCGGGGAGCTGTTTTTT
TRBV7-9,many,TRBJ2-6,NA,CASNRVSGFLSGANVLTF,TGTGCCAGCAACCGAGTTTCAGGGTTCTTATCTGGGGCCAACGTCCTGACTTTC
TRBV2,NA,TRBJ2-2,NA,CASSEVGAVSGGELFF,TGTGCCAGCAGTGAAGTAGGTGCAGTCTCAGGCGGGGAGCTGTTTTTT
TRBV6-2/TRBV6-3,many,TRBJ1-4,TRBD1,CASSPGQGREKLFF,TGTGCCAGCAGCCCTGGACAGGGTCGAGAAAAACTGTTTTTT
TRBV7-3,many,TRBJ2-3,NA,CASSLTAGVRDTQYF,TGTGCCAGCAGCTTAACGGCAGGGGTTCGGGATACGCAGTATTTT
TRBV5-5,many,TRBJ1-2,TRBD1,CASSLYQLGQGVNYGYTF,TGTGCCAGCAGCTTATACCAGCTCGGACAGGGAGTTAACTATGGCTACACCTTC
TRBV7-2,many,TRBJ2-1,TRBD1,CASSSRDRSYNEQFF,TGTGCCAGCAGCTCCCGGGACAGGTCCTACAATGAGCAGTTCTTC
TRBV5-1,NA,TRBJ2-1,NA,CASSLDGAQSNEQFF,TGCGCCAGCAGCTTGGATGGGGCGCAGAGTAATGAGCAGTTCTTC
TRBV20-1,NA,TRBJ1-5,NA,CSASPGGEKPQHF,TGCAGTGCTAGCCCCGGGGGGGAGAAGCCCCAGCATTTT
TRBV7-9,many,TRBJ1-6,NA,CASRLSQARNSPLHF,TGTGCCAGCAGGCTTTCGCAGGCTAGGAATTCACCCCTCCACTTT
TRBV10-3,NA,TRBJ2-3,NA,CAISGSPFMTDTQYF,TGTGCCATCAGTGGTTCACCCTTTATGACAGATACGCAGTATTTT
TRBV5-1,many,TRBJ2-5,TRBD1,CASSRSGTGVETQYF,TGCGCCAGCAGCAGGTCCGGGACAGGGGTCGAGACCCAGTACTTC
TRBV4-3,few,TRBJ2-7,TRBD2,CASSQDWGGTYEQYF,TGCGCCAGCAGCCAAGATTGGGGGGGAACCTACGAGCAGTACTTC
TRBV20-1,many,TRBJ2-6,NA,CSAREGSGANVLTF,TGCAGTGCTAGAGAGGGCTCTGGGGCCAACGTCCTGACTTTC
TRBV14,NA,TRBJ2-7,TRBD1,CASSHLTGSNSYEQYF,TGTGCCAGCAGCCACCTGACAGGGTCCAACTCCTACGAGCAGTACTTC
TRBV5-6,few,TRBJ1-6,NA,CASTEKGYPLHF,TGTGCCAGCACAGAGAAAGGGTATCCCCTCCACTTT